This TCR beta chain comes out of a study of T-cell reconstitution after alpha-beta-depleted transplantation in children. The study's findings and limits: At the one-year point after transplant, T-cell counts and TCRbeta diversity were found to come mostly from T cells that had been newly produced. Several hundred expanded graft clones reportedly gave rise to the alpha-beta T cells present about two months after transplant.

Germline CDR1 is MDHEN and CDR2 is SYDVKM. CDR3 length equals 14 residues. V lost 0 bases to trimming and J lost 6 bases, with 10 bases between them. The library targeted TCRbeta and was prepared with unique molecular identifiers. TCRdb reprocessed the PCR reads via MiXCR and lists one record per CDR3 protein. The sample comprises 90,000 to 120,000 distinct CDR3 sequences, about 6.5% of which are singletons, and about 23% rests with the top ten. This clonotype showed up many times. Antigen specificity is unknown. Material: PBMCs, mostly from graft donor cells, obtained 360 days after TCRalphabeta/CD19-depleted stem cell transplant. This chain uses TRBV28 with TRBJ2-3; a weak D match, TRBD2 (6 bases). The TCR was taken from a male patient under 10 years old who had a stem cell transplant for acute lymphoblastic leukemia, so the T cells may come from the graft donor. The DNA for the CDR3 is TGTGCCAGCAGTTTATGGGGGGGTGGGGATACGCAGTATTTT. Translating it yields CASSLWGGGDTQYF.